Listed here are 16 T cell receptor beta chains from one sample, sequenced in a study of T cell repertoires and Cas9 in healthy adults. Assay used: immunoSEQ multiplex PCR; TCRdb lists only in-frame clones, some missing. The sample includes 20,000 to 25,000 clones, over 85% of them seen just once. Sequenced: CD4+ effector T cells (CD127+, CD25-, CD137-, CD154-) from PBMCs; culture status not recorded. Every receptor here comes from a human donor in good health.

This clone was observed once. The chain recombines TRBV4-1 with TRBJ2-3; TRBD2 matches 9 bases. The CDR3 runs to 14 residues. The ends lost 4 bases at V and 6 bases at J; junction bases unmatched: 5. Germline V gene data show CDR1 as MGHRA and CDR2 as YSYEKL. CDR3 nucleotide sequence: TGCGCCAGCAGCCCGGGACTAGCTGGTGATACGCAGTATTTT. Amino acids: CASSPGLAGDTQYF.

The rearrangement uses TRBV7-8 and TRBJ2-2; TRBD1 matches 9 bases. Per germline, CDR1 SGHVS and CDR2 FQNEAQ. This CDR3 has 15 amino acids. J was trimmed by 6 bases and V by 5 bases; bases with no gene match: 7. The DNA for the CDR3 is TGTGCCAGCAGCCCCCACCGGGACAGGGCCGGGGAGCTGTTTTTT. It translates to CASSPHRDRAGELFF.

This chain connects TRBV6-1 to TRBJ1-4; possibly TRBD1 for D (6 bases). Between the trimmed V and J ends, which lost 7 bases and 6 bases, there was a span of 12 bases. The CDR3 totals 13 residues. Germline CDR1 reads MNHNS; CDR2 reads SASEGT. The CDR3 protein is CASTEPGDEKLFF. In nucleotides, the CDR3 is TGTGCCAGCACCGAACCAGGGGATGAAAAACTGTTTTTT.

The chain joins TRBV2 to TRBJ1-5; 12 nucleotides align to TRBD1. This CDR3 has 15 amino acids. V gave up 6 bases and J gave up 6 bases; unmatched junction bases: 6. Looked up from germline, CDR1 is SNHLY and CDR2 is FYNNEI. The CDR3 is CASSRDRGLVQPQHF. In DNA form, the CDR3 reads TGTGCCAGCAGCCGGGACAGGGGGCTGGTTCAGCCCCAGCATTTT.

V usage is TRBV7-9 and J usage is TRBJ1-5; D is possibly TRBD1 (6 bases). Germline CDR1 is SEHNR and CDR2 is FQNEAQ (reference sequence). V was pared by 1 base and J by 6 bases, with 16 bases between. This CDR3 has 16 residues. CDR3 nucleotides: TGTGCCAGCAGCTTAGAAACGGGGGGCGCGGGTCAGCCCCAGCATTTT. Translated: CASSLETGGAGQPQHF.

This sequence joins TRBV7-9 and TRBJ2-2, with 11 bases matching TRBD1. Trimming at V came to 5 bases and at J to 7 bases, leaving 0 bases not matched to a gene. CDR3 length equals 13 residues. Germline lookup yields CDR1 SEHNR and CDR2 FQNEAQ (reference sequence). CDR3 DNA sequence: TGTGCCAGCAGCGGGACAGGGGGCGGGGAGCTGTTTTTT. It yields the protein CASSGTGGGELFF.

The CDR3 coding sequence is TGCGCCAGCAGCCTTTACACGGCCTCCTACGAGCAGTACTTC. Residues: CASSLYTASYEQYF. The chain employs TRBV4-1 and TRBJ2-7; D gene ambiguous. V was pared by 4 bases and J by 0 bases, with 10 bases between. The CDR3 loop spans 14 amino acids. Germline assignment: CDR1 MGHRA and CDR2 YSYEKL.

This chain uses TRBV6-5 with TRBJ1-1; 9 bases match TRBD1. V dropped 5 bases and J dropped 10; count of bases not matched to a gene: 8. CDR3 length equals 13 residues. CDR1 MNHEY and CDR2 SVGAGI come from the germline V gene. In DNA, the CDR3 is TGTGCCAGCAGTAAACACAGGGGGCTTGGAGCTTTCTTT. As protein: CASSKHRGLGAFF.

V and J are TRBV27 and TRBJ2-7; TRBD2 matches 7 bases. CDR1 and CDR2 (germline): MNHEY, SMNVEV (reference sequence). The trim removed 1 base at V and 6 bases at J, leaving 15 bases unmatched. The CDR3 runs 17 residues. CDR3 bases: TGTGCCAGCAGTTTATTTGGGGCAGGTTCGGGGGGAATCGAGCAGTACTTC. Its translation: CASSLFGAGSGGIEQYF.

This chain links TRBV10-3 with TRBJ2-7, with a weak D call TRBD1 (5 bases). Germline V CDR1 and CDR2: ENHRY, SYGVKD. CDR3 length: 12 residues. Deletions cut 8 bases from V and 5 bases from J, with 13 bases between. In DNA form, the CDR3 reads TGTGCCATCGGTCAGGGTAGGGACGAGCAGTACTTC. It specifies CAIGQGRDEQYF.

The J gene is TRBJ1-2, the V gene TRBV29-1, with D maybe TRBD1 (5 bases). The CDR3 loop spans 11 amino acids. The ends were cut back, 1 base at V and 8 bases at J, with 8 bases in the middle. CDR1 SQVTM and CDR2 ANQGSEA come from the germline V gene. The CDR3 DNA follows: TGCAGCGTTGAAGTGGGGCAGGGCTACACCTTC. It encodes CSVEVGQGYTF.

This clone was recorded only once. V gene TRBV5-8 combines with J gene TRBJ2-5, with D uncertain. The germline CDR1 and CDR2 sequences are SGHTS and YDEGEE. The CDR3 sequence is 15 residues long. V was clipped by 1 base and J by 4 bases, with 14 bases between them. In nucleotides, the CDR3 is TGTGCCAGCAGCTTGCACGCAATACCCCCAGAGACCCAGTACTTC. Protein product: CASSLHAIPPETQYF.

J is TRBJ2-5 and V is TRBV29-1; a possible D gene is TRBD2 (6 bases). V lost 1 base to trimming and J lost 5 bases, with 11 bases between them. Germline V gives CDR1 SQVTM, CDR2 ANQGSEA. The CDR3 has 13 residues. The CDR3 spells CSVEVTEGETQYF. Here the CDR3 DNA reads TGCAGCGTTGAAGTCACGGAGGGCGAGACCCAGTACTTC.

The chain carries TRBV7-3 and TRBJ1-1, with 7 nucleotides matching TRBD1. This CDR3 region has 13 residues. CDR1 and CDR2 from the germline V gene are SGHTA and FQGTGA. The junction had 1 base not matched to a gene; V was cut back by 5 bases and J by 1 base. The CDR3 reads CASSPGGNTEAFF. CDR3 DNA: TGTGCCAGCAGCCCAGGGGGGAACACTGAAGCTTTCTTT.

The chain couples TRBV30 to TRBJ1-6, with D maybe TRBD1 (6 bases). The CDR3 spans 16 residues. Germline V lookup: CDR1 GTSNPN, CDR2 SVGIG (reference sequence). The ends were cut back, 4 bases at V and 9 bases at J, with 22 bases in the middle. CDR3: CAWKAPGQEFGSPLHF. Written as DNA, the CDR3 is TGTGCCTGGAAAGCCCCGGGACAAGAATTCGGTTCACCCCTCCACTTT. Variable domain in full (rest from reference TRBV30 and TRBJ1-6): SQTIHQWPATLVQPVGSPLSLECTVEGTSNPNLYWYRQAAGRGLQLLFYSVGIGQISSEVPQNLSASRPQDRQFILSSKKLLLSDSGFYLCAWKAPGQEFGSPLHFGNGTRLTVT.

The chain employs TRBV10-3 and TRBJ1-1; 9 nucleotides line up with TRBD1. V trimming: 6 bases; J trimming: 5 bases; junction bases outside the gene matches: 7. Germline CDR1 and CDR2: ENHRY and SYGVKD. The CDR3 is 14 residues long. The CDR3: CAIRQGAVGTEAFF. DNA for the CDR3: TGTGCCATCAGACAGGGGGCGGTGGGGACTGAAGCTTTCTTT.